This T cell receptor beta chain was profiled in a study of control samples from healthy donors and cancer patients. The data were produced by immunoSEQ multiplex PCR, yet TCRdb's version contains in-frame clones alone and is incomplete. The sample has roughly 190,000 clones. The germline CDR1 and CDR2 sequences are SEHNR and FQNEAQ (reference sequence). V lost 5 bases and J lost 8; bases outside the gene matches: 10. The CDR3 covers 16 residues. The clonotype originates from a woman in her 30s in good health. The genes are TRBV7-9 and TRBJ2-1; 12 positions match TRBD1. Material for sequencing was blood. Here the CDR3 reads CASSTPGQGARDEQFF. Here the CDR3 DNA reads TGTGCCAGCAGCACCCCGGGACAGGGGGCGCGGGATGAGCAGTTCTTC.